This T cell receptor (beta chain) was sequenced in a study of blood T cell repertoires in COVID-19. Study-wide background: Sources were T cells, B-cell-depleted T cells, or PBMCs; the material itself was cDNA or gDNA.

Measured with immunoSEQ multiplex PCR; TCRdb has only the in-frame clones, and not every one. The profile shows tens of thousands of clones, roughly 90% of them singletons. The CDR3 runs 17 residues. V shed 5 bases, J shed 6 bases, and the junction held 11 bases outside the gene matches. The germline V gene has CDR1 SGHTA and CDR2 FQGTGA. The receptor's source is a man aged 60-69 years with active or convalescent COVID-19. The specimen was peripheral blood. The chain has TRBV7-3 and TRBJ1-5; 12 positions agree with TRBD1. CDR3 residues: CASSHIGTGGVGQPQHF. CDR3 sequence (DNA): TGTGCCAGCAGCCACATCGGGACAGGGGGCGTCGGTCAGCCCCAGCATTTT.